The rows below give T cell receptor beta chains drawn from one sample of a study of a mutant IDH1 vaccine in newly diagnosed glioma. Sequencing used immunoSEQ multiplex PCR; TCRdb keeps in-frame clones, though not all of them. The sample has tens of thousands of clones, 81% seen once. These TCRs are of unknown antigen specificity. This specimen consisted of PBMCs, obtained from a glioma patient whose treatment included an IDH1 peptide vaccine. Every receptor here comes from a man aged 35 to 55 with glioma. The CDR3 runs from the conserved cysteine through the conserved F or W. The D gene is left open where the match is weak. Where a row states a size, it is once, few, many or the class of an expanded clone; other rows omit it.

-,TRBJ2-1,TRBV30,-,CAWSRARVPSYNEQFF,TGTGCCTGGAGCCGTGCCCGAGTCCCATCCTACAATGAGCAGTTCTTC
-,TRBJ2-7,TRBV6-6,TRBD1,CASSYPDRATYEQYF,TGTGCCAGCAGTTACCCGGACAGGGCCACCTACGAGCAGTACTTC
-,TRBJ1-1,TRBV7-2,-,CASSRPGFVNTEAFF,TGTGCCAGCAGCCGACCGGGGTTTGTGAACACTGAAGCTTTCTTT
once,TRBJ1-1,TRBV4-3,-,CASSRLVTTEAFF,TGCGCCAGCAGCCGATTAGTGACCACTGAAGCTTTCTTT
medium-sized,TRBJ1-5,TRBV19,TRBD1,CASRWTGDGNQPQHF,TGTGCCAGTAGGTGGACAGGGGACGGCAATCAGCCCCAGCATTTT
-,TRBJ2-7,TRBV6-6,TRBD1,CASSPQGGISYEQYF,TGTGCCAGCAGTCCACAGGGGGGTATATCCTACGAGCAGTACTTC
-,TRBJ2-7,TRBV6-5,TRBD1,CASSPRQGSYEQYF,TGTGCCAGCAGTCCGCGACAGGGCTCCTACGAGCAGTACTTC
-,TRBJ2-1,TRBV19,TRBD2,CASSWGLAGVANEQFF,TGTGCCAGTAGTTGGGGACTAGCGGGAGTAGCGAATGAGCAGTTCTTC
-,TRBJ2-7,TRBV7-9,TRBD1,CASSKDPGQGSYEQYF,TGTGCCAGCAGTAAGGACCCGGGACAGGGATCCTACGAGCAGTACTTC
-,TRBJ2-1,TRBV12-5,-,CASGVGGGEQFF,TGTGCTAGTGGTGTCGGAGGGGGCGAGCAGTTCTTC
-,TRBJ2-7,TRBV6-5,-,CASSYLVGAIYEQYF,TGTGCCAGCAGTTACCTGGTTGGGGCTATATACGAGCAGTACTTC
-,TRBJ2-5,TRBV5-1,TRBD1,CASAPRTGVQETQYF,TGCGCCAGCGCCCCCCGGACAGGGGTCCAAGAGACCCAGTACTTC
-,TRBJ2-5,TRBV14,-,CASSQDQFRETQYF,TGTGCCAGCAGCCAAGATCAGTTTCGAGAGACCCAGTACTTC
-,TRBJ1-2,TRBV2,TRBD1,CASGPPGTGSLPFPF,TGTGCCAGCGGACCCCCCGGGACAGGCTCTCTCCCCTTCCCCTTC
few,TRBJ1-2,TRBV28,TRBD1,CASSLTGGGNGYTF,TGTGCCAGCAGTTTAACGGGAGGGGGCAATGGCTACACCTTC
once,TRBJ2-7,TRBV5-1,-,CASSSALSYEQYF,TGCGCCAGCAGCTCAGCTCTCTCCTACGAGCAGTACTTC
-,TRBJ1-2,TRBV6-4,-,CASSDSRRTAGGYTF,TGTGCCAGCAGTGACTCGAGAAGGACAGCCGGGGGCTACACCTTC
-,TRBJ2-7,TRBV7-9,-,CASSLSLAYEQYF,TGTGCCAGCAGCTTATCGTTAGCCTACGAGCAGTACTTC
-,TRBJ1-5,TRBV19,TRBD1,CASSLTGGHGNQPQHF,TGTGCCAGTAGCCTCACAGGGGGACATGGCAATCAGCCCCAGCATTTT
-,TRBJ1-4,TRBV4-2,-,CASSQEDGLELFF,TGTGCCAGCAGCCAAGAAGACGGCCTCGAACTGTTTTTT
-,TRBJ2-5,TRBV19,TRBD2,CASSRVLAGRETQYF,TGTGCCAGTAGTAGGGTATTAGCGGGGAGGGAGACCCAGTACTTC
-,TRBJ1-2,TRBV7-2,-,CASSPRDGTLYGYTF,TGTGCCAGCAGCCCCCGGGACGGGACCCTCTATGGCTACACCTTC
-,TRBJ2-7,TRBV6-5,-,CASSYGGSYEQYF,TGTGCCAGCAGTTACGGCGGCTCCTACGAGCAGTACTTC
-,TRBJ2-5,TRBV7-8,TRBD2,CASGTPQRGIPSRETQYF,TGTGCCAGCGGGACACCTCAGCGGGGGATTCCGTCGAGGGAGACCCAGTACTTC